This T cell receptor (beta chain) is drawn from a study of CD4+ T cells in melanoma. Study-level points and caveats: A reported correlation linked neoantigen-specific CD4+ T cells to CD8+, macrophage and B cell function. Neoantigen-specific CD4+ T cells in melanoma reportedly had diverse differentiation states.

On this clone itself: Antigen unknown.

Clones were read by immunoSEQ multiplex PCR, and TCRdb kept only the in-frame ones, dropping some. This sample yields approximately 110,000 clones, of which roughly 90% are seen a single time; approximately 3.5% belongs to the top ten. CDR3 size: 15 residues. The germline V gene has CDR1 SGHTA and CDR2 FQGNSA. Deletions cut 4 bases from V and 5 bases from J, with 17 bases between. The specimen was peripheral blood. The chain recombines TRBV7-2 with TRBJ1-2; D perhaps matches TRBD1 (5 bases). The sequence came from a human donor with melanoma. CDR3 region: CASSWGGAGSYGYTF. CDR3 DNA sequence: TGTGCCAGCAGCTGGGGAGGGGCGGGCTCTTATGGCTACACCTTC.